The 9 T cell receptor beta chains listed next were all sequenced from one sample in a study of T-cell reconstitution after alpha-beta-depleted transplantation in children. Construction of the TCRbeta library involved unique molecular identifiers. TCRdb processed the PCR reads anew with MiXCR; each CDR3 protein has one entry. The table shows approximately 650,000 distinct CDR3 sequences, with around 13% occurring only once. The starting material was PBMCs, obtained before TCRalphabeta/CD19-depleted stem cell transplant. All receptors derive from a girl aged 2 to 9 with congenital amegakaryocytic thrombocytopenia, due to receive a stem cell transplant.

This clonotype was recorded only once. This chain connects TRBV7-9 to TRBJ2-1; TRBD2 matches at 9 bases. Germline CDR1 is SEHNR and CDR2 is FQNEAQ (reference sequence). The CDR3 spans 15 residues. V trimming: 1 base; J trimming: 6 bases; junction bases outside the gene matches: 4. CDR3 in amino acids: CASSLVSGSRNEQFF. The CDR3 DNA is TGTGCCAGCAGCTTAGTTAGCGGGAGCCGCAATGAGCAGTTCTTC.

The chain combines TRBV20-1 with TRBJ2-1; TRBD2 is a possible D gene (5 bases). The CDR3 is 12 residues long. Trimming took off 5 bases at V and 5 bases at J, with 10 bases between the two ends. Germline lookup yields CDR1 DFQATT and CDR2 SNEGSKA (reference sequence). The CDR3 sequence: CSAPGVDNEQFF. The CDR3 region has the DNA TGCAGTGCTCCCGGGGTAGACAATGAGCAGTTCTTC.

This clonotype was counted many times. The DNA for the CDR3 is TGTGCCAGCAGTTTTCGAAGAGGGAACACTGAAGCTTTCTTT. It is translated as CASSFRRGNTEAFF. This chain links TRBV12-3 or TRBV12-4 with TRBJ1-1; D uncertain. Trimming cost V 3 bases and J 1 base, with 9 bases left between them. The CDR3 is 14 residues long.

This clonotype has more than one count but fewer than ten. The chain carries TRBV2 and TRBJ1-5, with D perhaps TRBD1 (5 bases). The CDR3 consists of 15 residues. The germline V gene has CDR1 SNHLY and CDR2 FYNNEI. V lost 8 bases to trimming and J lost 0 bases, with 14 bases between them. CDR3 nucleotides: TGTGCCAGCGGACTGGGGCATTTTAGCAATCAGCCCCAGCATTTT. Its translation: CASGLGHFSNQPQHF.

In this sample, this clonotype turned up many times. The chain carries TRBV2 and TRBJ2-2; 7 bases line up with TRBD1. Germline values: CDR1 SNHLY, CDR2 FYNNEI. CDR3 length equals 15 residues. V lost 7 bases, J lost 6 bases, and 11 bases stayed unmatched. The CDR3 sequence is CASKDRVVSPGELFF. As DNA, the CDR3 is TGTGCCAGCAAAGACAGGGTTGTTAGTCCCGGGGAGCTGTTTTTT.

This clonotype was found a few times. V and J are TRBV20-1 and TRBJ2-7; D gene uncertain. This CDR3 is 13 amino acids long. Trimming removed 0 bases from V and 4 bases from J, with 10 bases in between. The V gene's germline CDR1 is DFQATT and CDR2 SNEGSKA (reference sequence). Here the CDR3 DNA reads TGCAGTGCTAGAGATCAGTGGTCGTACGAGCAGTACTTC. It translates to CSARDQWSYEQYF.

This clonotype was seen more than once but under ten times. This rearrangement joins TRBV18 to TRBJ1-2; D is unresolved. CDR3 size: 16 residues. From germline, CDR1 is KGHSH and CDR2 LQKENI. V lost 3 bases and J lost 3, with 17 bases in between. CDR3 in amino acids: CASSPNFGNWDYGYTF. The CDR3 DNA reads TGTGCCAGCTCACCGAACTTCGGGAATTGGGACTATGGCTACACCTTC. The full variable domain, rest sourced from reference TRBV18 and TRBJ1-2, is NAGVMQNPRHLVRRRGQEARLRCSPMKGHSHVYWYRQLPEEGLKFMVYLQKENIIDESGMPKERFSAEFPKEGPSILRIQQVVRGDSAAYFCASSPNFGNWDYGYTFGSGTRLTVV.

A note on this clonotype: Sequence at one end of the junction differs from germline and may be a read error. The genes are TRBV20-1 and TRBJ2-1, with 7 bases aligning to TRBD2. CDR3 length: 17 residues. CDR1 DFQATT and CDR2 SNEGSKA come from the germline V gene (reference sequence). The CDR3 nucleotides are TGCTGTGCTATGATACCCAGCCCAGGACTAGCCTACAATGAGCAGTTCTTC. This encodes CCAMIPSPGLAYNEQFF.

A few counts support this clonotype. The chain joins TRBV5-1 to TRBJ2-7, with 11 bases matching TRBD2. The germline gives CDR1 SGHRS, CDR2 YFSETQ. J lost 4 bases, V lost 4 bases, and 7 bases had no gene match. CDR3 size: 15 residues. The CDR3 is CASSARLAGSYEQYF. CDR3 DNA: TGCGCCAGCAGCGCCAGACTAGCGGGATCTTACGAGCAGTACTTC.